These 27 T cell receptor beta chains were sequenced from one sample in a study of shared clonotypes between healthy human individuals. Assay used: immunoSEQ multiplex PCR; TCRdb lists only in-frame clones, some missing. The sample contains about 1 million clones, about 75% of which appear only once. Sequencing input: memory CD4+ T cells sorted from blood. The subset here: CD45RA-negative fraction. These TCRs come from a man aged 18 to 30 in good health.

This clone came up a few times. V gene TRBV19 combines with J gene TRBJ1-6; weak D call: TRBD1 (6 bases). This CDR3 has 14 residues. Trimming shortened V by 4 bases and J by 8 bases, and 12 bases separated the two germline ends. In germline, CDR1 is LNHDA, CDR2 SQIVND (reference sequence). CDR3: CASSRTVLDSPLHF. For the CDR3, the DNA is TGTGCCAGTAGTAGGACAGTCTTGGATTCACCCCTCCACTTT.

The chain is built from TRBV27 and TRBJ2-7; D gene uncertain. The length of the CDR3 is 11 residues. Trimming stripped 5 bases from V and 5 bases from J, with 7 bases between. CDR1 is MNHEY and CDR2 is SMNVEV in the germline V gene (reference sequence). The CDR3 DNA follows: TGTGCCAGCAGTAGCTTCCACGAGCAGTACTTC. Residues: CASSSFHEQYF.

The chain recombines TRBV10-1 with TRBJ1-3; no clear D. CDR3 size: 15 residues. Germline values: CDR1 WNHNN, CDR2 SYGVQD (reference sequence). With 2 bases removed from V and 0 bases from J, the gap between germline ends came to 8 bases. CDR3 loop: CASSEGRDSGNTIYF. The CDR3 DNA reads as TGCGCCAGCAGTGAGGGAAGGGACTCTGGAAACACCATATATTTT.

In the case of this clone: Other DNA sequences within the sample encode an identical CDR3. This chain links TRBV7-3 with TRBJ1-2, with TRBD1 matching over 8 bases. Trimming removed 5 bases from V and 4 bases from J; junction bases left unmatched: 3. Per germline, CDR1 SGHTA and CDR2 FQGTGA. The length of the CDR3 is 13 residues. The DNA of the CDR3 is TGTGCCAGCAGCCCAGGGGGCGGCTATGGCTACACCTTC. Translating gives CASSPGGGYGYTF.

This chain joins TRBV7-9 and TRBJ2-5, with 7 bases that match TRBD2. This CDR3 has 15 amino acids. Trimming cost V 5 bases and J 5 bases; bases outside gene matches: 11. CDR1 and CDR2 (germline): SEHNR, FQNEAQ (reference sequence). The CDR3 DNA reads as TGTGCCAGCAGCAACGGCGGGGGAATTATGGAGACCCAGTACTTC. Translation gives CASSNGGGIMETQYF.

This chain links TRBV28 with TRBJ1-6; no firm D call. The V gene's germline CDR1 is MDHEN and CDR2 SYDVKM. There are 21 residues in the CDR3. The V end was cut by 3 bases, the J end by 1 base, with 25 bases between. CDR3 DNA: TGTGCCAGCAGTTTCGGAGTCCCCAAGGGCGGCGGTTGGTCCTATAATTCACCCCTCCACTTT. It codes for CASSFGVPKGGGWSYNSPLHF.

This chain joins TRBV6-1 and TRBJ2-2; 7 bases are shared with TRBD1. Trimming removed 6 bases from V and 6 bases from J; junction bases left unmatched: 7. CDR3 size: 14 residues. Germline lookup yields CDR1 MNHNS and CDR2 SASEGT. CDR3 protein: CASSGTGVSGELFF. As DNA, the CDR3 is TGTGCCAGCAGCGGAACAGGGGTCTCCGGGGAGCTGTTTTTT.

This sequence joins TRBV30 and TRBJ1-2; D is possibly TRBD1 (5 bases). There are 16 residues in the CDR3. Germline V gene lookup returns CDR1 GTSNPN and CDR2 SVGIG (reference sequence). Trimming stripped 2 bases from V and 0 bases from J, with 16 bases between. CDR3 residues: CAWSKRAGTPNYGYTF. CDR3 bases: TGTGCCTGGAGTAAAAGGGCAGGGACCCCTAACTATGGCTACACCTTC. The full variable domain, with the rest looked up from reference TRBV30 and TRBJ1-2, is SQTIHQWPATLVQPVGSPLSLECTVEGTSNPNLYWYRQAAGRGLQLLFYSVGIGQISSEVPQNLSASRPQDRQFILSSKKLLLSDSGFYLCAWSKRAGTPNYGYTFGSGTRLTVV.

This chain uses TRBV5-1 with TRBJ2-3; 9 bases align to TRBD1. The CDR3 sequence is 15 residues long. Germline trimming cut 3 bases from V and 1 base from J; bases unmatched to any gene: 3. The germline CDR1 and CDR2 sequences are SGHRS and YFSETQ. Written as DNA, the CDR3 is TGCGCCAGCAGCTCCCGACAGGGGGGCACAGATACGCAGTATTTT. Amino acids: CASSSRQGGTDTQYF.

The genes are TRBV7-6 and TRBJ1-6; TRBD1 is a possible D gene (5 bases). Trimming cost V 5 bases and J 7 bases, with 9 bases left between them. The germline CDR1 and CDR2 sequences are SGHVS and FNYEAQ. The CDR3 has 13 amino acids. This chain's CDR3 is CASSEDINSPLHF. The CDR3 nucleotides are TGTGCCAGCAGCGAGGACATCAATTCACCCCTCCACTTT.

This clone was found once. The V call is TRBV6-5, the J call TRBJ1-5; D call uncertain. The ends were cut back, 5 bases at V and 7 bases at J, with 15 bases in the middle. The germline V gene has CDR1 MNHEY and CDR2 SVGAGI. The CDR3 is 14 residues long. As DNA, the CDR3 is TGTGCCAGCAGTAAATCTAAAGGTGGACAGCCCCAGCATTTT. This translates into CASSKSKGGQPQHF.

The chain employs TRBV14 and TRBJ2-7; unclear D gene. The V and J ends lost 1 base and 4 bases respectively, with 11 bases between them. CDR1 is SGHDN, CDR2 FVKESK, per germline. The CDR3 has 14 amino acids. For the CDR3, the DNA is TGTGCCAGCAGCCAAGTTGGGTTTCTGTACGAGCAGTACTTC. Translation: CASSQVGFLYEQYF.

The chain's CDR3 is CASRYRDPYEQYF. CDR3 DNA sequence: TGTGCCAGCAGGTACAGGGATCCCTACGAGCAGTACTTC. The V and J genes are TRBV2 and TRBJ2-7, with D possibly TRBD1 on 6 matching bases. Looked up from germline, CDR1 is SNHLY and CDR2 is FYNNEI. The CDR3 consists of 13 residues. The ends were cut back, 6 bases at V and 2 bases at J, with 11 bases in the middle.

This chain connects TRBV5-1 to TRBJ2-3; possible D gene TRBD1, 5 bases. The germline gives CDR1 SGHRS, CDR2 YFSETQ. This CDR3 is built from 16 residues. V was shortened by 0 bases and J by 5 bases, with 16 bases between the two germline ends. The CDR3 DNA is TGCGCCAGCAGCTTGGACGGGCCAGGGAATCGAGATACGCAGTATTTT. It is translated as CASSLDGPGNRDTQYF.

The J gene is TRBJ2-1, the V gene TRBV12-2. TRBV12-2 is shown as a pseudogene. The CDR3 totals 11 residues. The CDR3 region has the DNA TGTGCAAGTCGCTATTACAATGAGCAGTTCTTC. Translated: CASRYYNEQFF.

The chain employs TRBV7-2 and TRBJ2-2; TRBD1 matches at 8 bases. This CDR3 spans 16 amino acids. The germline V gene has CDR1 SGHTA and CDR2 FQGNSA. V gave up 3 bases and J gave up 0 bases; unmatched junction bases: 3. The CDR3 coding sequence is TGTGCCAGCAGCTTGGACAGGGCGCCGAACACCGGGGAGCTGTTTTTT. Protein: CASSLDRAPNTGELFF.

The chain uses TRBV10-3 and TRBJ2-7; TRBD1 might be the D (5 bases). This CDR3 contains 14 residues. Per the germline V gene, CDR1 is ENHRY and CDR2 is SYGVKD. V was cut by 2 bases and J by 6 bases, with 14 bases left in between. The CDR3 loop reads CAISEGQGSSEQYF. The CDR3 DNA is TGTGCCATCAGTGAGGGGCAGGGATCATCCGAGCAGTACTTC.

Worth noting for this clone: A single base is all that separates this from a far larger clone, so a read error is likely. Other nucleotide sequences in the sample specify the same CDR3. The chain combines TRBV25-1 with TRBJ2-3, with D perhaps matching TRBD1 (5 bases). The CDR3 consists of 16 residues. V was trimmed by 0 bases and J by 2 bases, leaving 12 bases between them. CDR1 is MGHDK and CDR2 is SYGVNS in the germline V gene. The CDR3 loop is CASSEYETDITDTQYF. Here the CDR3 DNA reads TGTGCCAGCAGTGAATATGAGACAGATATCACAGATACGCAGTATTTT.

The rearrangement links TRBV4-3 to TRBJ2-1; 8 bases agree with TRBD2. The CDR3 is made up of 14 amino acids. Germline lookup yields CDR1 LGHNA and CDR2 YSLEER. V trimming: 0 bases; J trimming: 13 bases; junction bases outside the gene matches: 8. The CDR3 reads CASSQDRGGSTQFF. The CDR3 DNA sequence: TGCGCCAGCAGCCAAGATCGGGGGGGTTCCACCCAGTTCTTC.

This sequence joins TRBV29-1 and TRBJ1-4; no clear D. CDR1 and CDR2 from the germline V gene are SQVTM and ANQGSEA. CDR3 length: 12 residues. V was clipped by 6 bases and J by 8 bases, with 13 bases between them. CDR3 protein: CSVVEDKEKLFF. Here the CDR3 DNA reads TGCAGCGTCGTCGAGGATAAGGAAAAACTGTTTTTT.

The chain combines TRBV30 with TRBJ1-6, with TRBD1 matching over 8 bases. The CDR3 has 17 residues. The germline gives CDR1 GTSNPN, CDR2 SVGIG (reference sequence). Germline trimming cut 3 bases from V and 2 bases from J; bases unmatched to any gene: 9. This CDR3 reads CAWRTSGGATYNSPLHF. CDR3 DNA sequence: TGTGCCTGGAGAACCTCAGGGGGCGCGACCTATAATTCACCCCTCCACTTT.

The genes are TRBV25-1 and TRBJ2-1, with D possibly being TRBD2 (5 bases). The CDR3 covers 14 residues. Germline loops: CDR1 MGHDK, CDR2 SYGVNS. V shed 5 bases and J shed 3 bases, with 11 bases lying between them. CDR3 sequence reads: CASSPIRGYNEQFF. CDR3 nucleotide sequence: TGTGCCAGCAGTCCCATACGGGGCTACAATGAGCAGTTCTTC.

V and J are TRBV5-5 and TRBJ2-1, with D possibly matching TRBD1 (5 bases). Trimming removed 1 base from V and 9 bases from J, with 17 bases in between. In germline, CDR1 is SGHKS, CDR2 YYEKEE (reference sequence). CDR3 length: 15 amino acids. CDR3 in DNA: TGTGCCAGCAGCTTGATCATGGGGCTTTCTAGTGAGCAGTTCTTC. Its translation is CASSLIMGLSSEQFF. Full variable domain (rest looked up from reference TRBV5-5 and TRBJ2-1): DAGVTQSPTHLIKTRGQQVTLRCSPISGHKSVSWYQQVLGQGPQFIFQYYEKEERGRGNFPDRFSARQFPNYSSELNVNALLLGDSALYLCASSLIMGLSSEQFFGPGTRLTVL.

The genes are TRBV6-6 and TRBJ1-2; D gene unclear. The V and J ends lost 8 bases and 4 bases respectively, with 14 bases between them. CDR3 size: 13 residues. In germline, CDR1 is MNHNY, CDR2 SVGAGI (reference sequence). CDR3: CASDPGPSYGYTF. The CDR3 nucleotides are TGTGCCAGCGATCCGGGCCCATCCTATGGCTACACCTTC.

CDR3 region: CASSLVQNRDVYEQYF. CDR3 in DNA: TGTGCCAGCAGCTTAGTACAAAACAGGGACGTCTACGAGCAGTACTTC. The rearrangement joins TRBV11-2 to TRBJ2-7, with a tentative D call TRBD1 (6 bases). CDR1 is SGHAT, CDR2 FQNNGV, per germline. This CDR3 is 16 amino acids long. With 1 base removed from V and 3 bases from J, the gap between germline ends came to 16 bases.

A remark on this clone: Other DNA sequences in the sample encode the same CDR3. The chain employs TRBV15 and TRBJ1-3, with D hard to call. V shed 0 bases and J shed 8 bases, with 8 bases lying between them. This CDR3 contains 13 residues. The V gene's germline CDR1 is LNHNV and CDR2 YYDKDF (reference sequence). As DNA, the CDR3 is TGTGCCACCAGCAGAGAAGTGACTCACACCATATATTTT. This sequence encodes CATSREVTHTIYF.

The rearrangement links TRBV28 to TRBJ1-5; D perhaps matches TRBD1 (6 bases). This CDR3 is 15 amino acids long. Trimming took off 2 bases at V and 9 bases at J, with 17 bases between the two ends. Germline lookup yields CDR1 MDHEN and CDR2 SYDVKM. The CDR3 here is CASSLPGTLRGPQHF. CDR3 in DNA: TGTGCCAGCAGTTTACCGGGGACACTCCGGGGGCCCCAGCATTTT.